This T cell receptor beta chain was sequenced for a study of blood T cell repertoires in COVID-19. Overall study: Samples of COVID-19 (acute and convalescent) were obtained from the United States, Italy and Spain. PBMCs, B-cell-depleted T cells, or T cells were the source of the cDNA or gDNA that made up the material.

Clones were read by immunoSEQ multiplex PCR, and TCRdb kept only the in-frame ones, dropping some. Here the sample spans roughly 300,000 clones, 86% being singletons. The CDR3 loop spans 15 amino acids. Germline-derived CDR1 and CDR2 are SGDLS and YYNGEE. V dropped 0 bases and J dropped 5; count of bases not matched to a gene: 3. This TCR came from a woman in her 50s with acute or convalescent COVID-19. Sequenced sample: peripheral blood. The chain joins TRBV9 to TRBJ2-1; 9 nucleotides match TRBD2. The DNA of the CDR3 is TGTGCCAGCAGCGTAGGCAGCGGGAGGCACAATGAGCAGTTCTTC. Amino acid sequence: CASSVGSGRHNEQFF.